A single TCR beta chain is shown here with its context. Its specificity is unknown. Germline V gene lookup returns CDR1 SGHTA and CDR2 FQGNSA. With V trimmed by 3 bases and J by 5 bases, 9 bases remained unmatched. The CDR3 is 17 amino acids. The sample is drawn from a study of blood T cells in healthy people across ages. Overall study results and limits: Diversity was higher, and naive CD4+ cells more numerous, in long-lived donors than in aged donors.

With a J-beta primer mix and a sample-barcoded 5' primer, a second PCR ran roughly 6 to 11 cycles. Via MiXCR, TCRdb re-called the 5' RACE reads, giving one row per CDR3 protein. The repertoire consists of some 640,000 distinct CDR3 sequences, with approximately 50% occurring once and the leading ten covering under 35%. This TCR came from a woman in her fifties or sixties in good health. The sample consisted of blood. The V call is TRBV7-2, the J call TRBJ1-4; 10 nucleotides match TRBD1. The CDR3 bases are TGTGCCAGCAGCTTGGGACAGGGGATTGGGAGGAATGAAAAACTGTTTTTT. Translated: CASSLGQGIGRNEKLFF.